The 19 T cell receptor beta chains reported below all come from one sample, sequenced in a study of T cell changes during pregnancy in multiple sclerosis. TCRdb's copy holds only in-frame clones and misses some; the assay was immunoSEQ multiplex PCR. This repertoire shows tens of thousands of clones, approximately 90% found once; its top ten account for about 1.5%. This specimen was peripheral blood, taken in the third trimester of pregnancy. The receptors originated from a female donor with multiple sclerosis, enrolled in a pregnancy study.

The chain links TRBV10-3 to TRBJ1-2; no firm D call. The CDR3 is 14 residues long. Germline values: CDR1 ENHRY, CDR2 SYGVKD. The V end lost 2 bases, the J end lost 5 bases, and 12 bases lay between the germline ends. The CDR3 loop is CAISEPRTFYGYTF. The DNA of the CDR3 is TGTGCCATCAGTGAGCCCCGGACTTTTTATGGCTACACCTTC.

The chain combines TRBV6-8 with TRBJ2-3; 11 bases are a match to TRBD1. Germline values: CDR1 MNHGY, CDR2 SAAAGT. Losses at the gene ends were 4 bases for V and 3 bases for J; bases not matched to a gene: 3. This CDR3 is built from 15 residues. The CDR3 sequence: CASSSRDRGTDTQYF. The CDR3 DNA reads TGTGCCAGCAGTTCCCGGGACAGGGGGACAGATACGCAGTATTTT.

This rearrangement joins TRBV7-9 to TRBJ1-4; D is unresolved. The CDR3 loop spans 14 amino acids. Germline values: CDR1 SEHNR, CDR2 FQNEAQ (reference sequence). V was shortened by 5 bases and J by 5 bases, with 12 bases between the two germline ends. DNA for the CDR3: TGTGCCAGCAGCCCTGGACGGGGAAATGAAAAACTGTTTTTT. Translating gives CASSPGRGNEKLFF.

V gene TRBV4-3 combines with J gene TRBJ1-3; tentative D call: TRBD1 (6 bases). The CDR3 contains 18 residues. V was clipped by 2 bases and J by 8 bases, with 25 bases between them. Germline V gene data show CDR1 as LGHNA and CDR2 as YSLEER. CDR3 residues: CASSQRLRGGRQVYTIYF. The CDR3 DNA follows: TGCGCCAGCAGCCAACGTTTGCGGGGGGGCAGGCAGGTATACACCATATATTTT.

The J gene is TRBJ2-2, the V gene TRBV28; TRBD1 is a possible D gene (6 bases). The germline CDR1 and CDR2 sequences are MDHEN and SYDVKM. V lost 2 bases and J 6 bases, leaving 13 bases between the germline ends. This CDR3 has 15 residues. DNA for the CDR3: TGTGCCAGCAGTTTAGGGACACACAACCCCGGGGAGCTGTTTTTT. This translates into CASSLGTHNPGELFF.

This clone was found once. J is TRBJ2-7 and V is TRBV18; D might be TRBD1 (5 bases). Germline lookup yields CDR1 KGHSH and CDR2 LQKENI. This CDR3 is built from 12 residues. V lost 2 bases and J lost 9, with 11 bases in between. In DNA form, the CDR3 reads TGTGCCAGCTCACCAAGGGGATATGGGCAGTACTTC. The encoded protein is CASSPRGYGQYF.

J is TRBJ2-2 and V is TRBV10-3; tentative D call: TRBD2 (6 bases). The CDR3 covers 17 residues. The germline gives CDR1 ENHRY, CDR2 SYGVKD. V lost 2 bases and J lost 6, with 19 bases in between. The DNA of the CDR3 is TGTGCCATCAGTGAGGACCAGCCGGGTTCGGGAGCCGGGGAGCTGTTTTTT. It is translated as CAISEDQPGSGAGELFF.

The gene calls are TRBV2 and TRBJ1-4; 7 bases fit TRBD1. The CDR3 loop spans 14 amino acids. Germline V CDR1 and CDR2: SNHLY, FYNNEI. J lost 4 bases, V lost 6 bases, and 5 bases had no gene match. In nucleotides, the CDR3 is TGTGCCAGCAGCGACAGGGACATTAATGAAAAACTGTTTTTT. Amino acid sequence: CASSDRDINEKLFF.

The rearrangement links TRBV6-6 to TRBJ1-3; perhaps TRBD1 as D (5 bases). The germline V and J ends were trimmed by 5 bases and 4 bases, with 9 bases remaining between them. The CDR3 runs to 13 residues. Germline CDR1 is MNHNY and CDR2 is SVGAGI (reference sequence). The CDR3 sequence: CASSQGLGNTIYF. CDR3 DNA sequence: TGTGCCAGCAGTCAGGGCCTGGGAAACACCATATATTTT.

This clone has just a few counts. This chain joins TRBV15 and TRBJ2-2; D not resolved. This CDR3 is 12 amino acids long. Germline V gene lookup returns CDR1 LNHNV and CDR2 YYDKDF (reference sequence). Trimming took 4 bases from V and 9 from J, leaving 9 bases between them. The CDR3 protein is CATSTFSWELFF. In DNA, the CDR3 is TGTGCCACCAGCACCTTTAGTTGGGAGCTGTTTTTT.

This chain joins TRBV5-5 and TRBJ2-2; 10 nucleotides line up with TRBD1. The length of the CDR3 is 15 residues. V lost 2 bases and J lost 7; bases outside the gene matches: 5. In germline, CDR1 is SGHKS, CDR2 YYEKEE (reference sequence). The CDR3 region has the DNA TGTGCCAGCAGCTTCCGACAGGGGGCGAACGGGGAGCTGTTTTTT. It yields the protein CASSFRQGANGELFF. The full variable domain, completed using reference TRBV5-5 and TRBJ2-2, is DAGVTQSPTHLIKTRGQQVTLRCSPISGHKSVSWYQQVLGQGPQFIFQYYEKEERGRGNFPDRFSARQFPNYSSELNVNALLLGDSALYLCASSFRQGANGELFFGEGSRLTVL.

The chain uses TRBV4-3 and TRBJ1-1, with a possible D match to TRBD1 (5 bases). There are 17 residues in the CDR3. Germline-derived CDR1 and CDR2 are LGHNA and YSLEER. With 1 base removed from V and 4 bases from J, the gap between germline ends came to 19 bases. CDR3 DNA sequence: TGCGCCAGCAGCCAAGCAAATCTGGGGCTAAGTACCACTGAAGCTTTCTTT. Translated, it gives CASSQANLGLSTTEAFF.

This chain uses TRBV5-1 with TRBJ2-3; TRBD2 might be the D (5 bases). Germline V gives CDR1 SGHRS, CDR2 YFSETQ. The germline V and J ends were trimmed by 7 bases and 5 bases, with 11 bases remaining between them. The CDR3 is 12 residues long. CDR3 bases: TGCGCCAGCGGTGTGGGAGTAGATACGCAGTATTTT. This codes for CASGVGVDTQYF.

The chain employs TRBV27 and TRBJ2-3; 8 bases align to TRBD2. The CDR3 sequence is 17 residues long. J was trimmed by 5 bases and V by 6 bases; bases with no gene match: 16. CDR1 and CDR2 from the germline V gene are MNHEY and SMNVEV (reference sequence). The CDR3 here is CASSPPTSVPRGDTQYF. The CDR3 DNA reads TGTGCCAGCAGCCCCCCGACTAGCGTCCCCCGAGGAGATACGCAGTATTTT.

This chain uses TRBV28 with TRBJ2-7, with TRBD2 identical over 8 bases. The germline CDR1 and CDR2 sequences are MDHEN and SYDVKM. The CDR3 is made up of 14 amino acids. J gave up 1 base and V 7 bases, and 6 bases lay outside the gene matches. Written as DNA, the CDR3 is TGTGCCAGCATGTCTGGGACTAGGTCCTACGAGCAGTACTTC. Translating gives CASMSGTRSYEQYF.

The chain links TRBV5-5 to TRBJ1-2; 8 bases align to TRBD1. The germline gives CDR1 SGHKS, CDR2 YYEKEE (reference sequence). The CDR3 has 14 amino acids. With 0 bases clipped from V and 8 bases from J, the junction kept 6 bases outside the gene matches. CDR3 protein: CASSLGQGAPGYTF. As DNA, the CDR3 is TGTGCCAGCAGCTTGGGGCAGGGGGCGCCGGGCTACACCTTC. Together with reference TRBV5-5 and TRBJ1-2, the CDR3 gives the full variable domain: DAGVTQSPTHLIKTRGQQVTLRCSPISGHKSVSWYQQVLGQGPQFIFQYYEKEERGRGNFPDRFSARQFPNYSSELNVNALLLGDSALYLCASSLGQGAPGYTFGSGTRLTVV.

The rearrangement joins TRBV7-3 to TRBJ2-3, with 7 bases aligning to TRBD2. Per germline, CDR1 SGHTA and CDR2 FQGTGA. CDR3 size: 16 residues. Trimming cost V 4 bases and J 6 bases; bases outside gene matches: 13. The CDR3 region is CASSSGLYGGMDTQYF. In DNA form, the CDR3 reads TGTGCCAGCAGCTCAGGGCTTTACGGGGGGATGGATACGCAGTATTTT.

The CDR3 region is CASSQGWGGRDTDTQYF. The CDR3 region has the DNA TGCGCCAGCAGCCAAGGATGGGGGGGCCGGGACACAGATACGCAGTATTTT. V is TRBV4-1 and J is TRBJ2-3; possible D gene TRBD2, 7 bases. Germline lookup yields CDR1 MGHRA and CDR2 YSYEKL. The germline V and J ends were trimmed by 1 base and 2 bases, with 16 bases remaining between them. The CDR3 sequence is 17 residues long.

The gene calls are TRBV18 and TRBJ2-5, with D perhaps TRBD2 (5 bases). Between the trimmed V and J ends, which lost 5 bases and 2 bases, there was a span of 18 bases. The CDR3 contains 16 residues. From germline, CDR1 is KGHSH and CDR2 LQKENI. CDR3 in DNA: TGTGCCAGCTCATCAGGCAGCCCAGCGGTACAAGAGACCCAGTACTTC. Its translation: CASSSGSPAVQETQYF.